The 30 T cell receptor beta chains below all came from one sample that was sequenced in a study of memory CD8 T cells in hepatitis C reinfection. Assay used: immunoSEQ multiplex PCR; TCRdb lists only in-frame clones, some missing. In the table there are about 50,000 clones, 89% of which are singletons. The time point is: late/post reinfection, 12 to 24 weeks after detection. TCR sequencing was done directly ex vivo on sorted cells, without expansion in vitro. The sequencing sample was made of naive CD8+ T cells sorted from blood. These receptors originate from a man younger than 35 with hepatitis C virus infection.

The chain uses TRBV11-2 and TRBJ1-1; possibly TRBD1 for D (5 bases). V was shortened by 1 base and J by 6 bases, with 9 bases between the two germline ends. This CDR3 has 13 residues. Per the germline V gene, CDR1 is SGHAT and CDR2 is FQNNGV. CDR3 nucleotides: TGTGCCAGCAGCTTAGCTGGGGCAGCTGAAGCTTTCTTT. Protein sequence: CASSLAGAAEAFF.

The V gene is TRBV14, the J gene TRBJ2-1; D is unclear. Germline CDR1 is SGHDN and CDR2 is FVKESK. Trimming pared 0 bases from V and 4 bases from J, leaving 19 bases between. The CDR3 is 18 amino acids. CDR3: CASSQDSSGELGYNEQFF. The CDR3 nucleotides read TGTGCCAGCAGCCAAGATAGTAGTGGAGAACTGGGTTACAATGAGCAGTTCTTC.

There are a few counts of this clone. V usage is TRBV2 and J usage is TRBJ2-1, with a possible D match to TRBD2 (6 bases). The ends were cut back, 7 bases at V and 0 bases at J, with 19 bases in the middle. Germline CDR1 reads SNHLY; CDR2 reads FYNNEI. The CDR3 contains 17 residues. The CDR3, as DNA: TGTGCCAGCACCCCCGGGACTCCAATCAGCTCCTACAATGAGCAGTTCTTC. It yields the protein CASTPGTPISSYNEQFF.

This chain uses TRBV27 with TRBJ1-2, with D tentatively TRBD1 (5 bases). The CDR3 is 15 amino acids. The germline V and J ends were trimmed by 5 bases and 3 bases, with 16 bases remaining between them. The germline V gene encodes CDR1 MNHEY and CDR2 SMNVEV (reference sequence). CDR3 loop: CASSPRQTQDYGYTF. The DNA of the CDR3 is TGTGCCAGCAGTCCGCGGCAGACACAGGACTATGGCTACACCTTC.

The genes are TRBV29-1 and TRBJ2-1, with 7 bases that match TRBD2. The germline CDR1 and CDR2 sequences are SQVTM and ANQGSEA. With V trimmed by 1 base and J by 0 bases, 9 bases remained unmatched. This CDR3 has 17 residues. The CDR3 DNA reads TGCAGCGTTGAAGGAGTTACTATAGCGGGCTCCTACAATGAGCAGTTCTTC. It encodes CSVEGVTIAGSYNEQFF.

CDR3 in DNA: TGTGCCAGCAGCCAAGAACTAGCGGCCAAGGCCTACGAGCAGTACTTC. Its protein is CASSQELAAKAYEQYF. The V and J genes are TRBV4-2 and TRBJ2-7; 8 bases are a match to TRBD2. The CDR3 covers 16 residues. Germline loops: CDR1 LGHNA, CDR2 YNFKEQ. Trimming removed 0 bases from V and 2 bases from J; junction bases left unmatched: 6.

The chain joins TRBV9 to TRBJ2-3; D tentatively fits TRBD1 or TRBD2 (9 bases each). Germline values: CDR1 SGDLS, CDR2 YYNGEE. Trimming left V 4 bases short and J 5 bases short, with 29 bases between. The CDR3 extends over 19 amino acids. The CDR3 nucleotides are TGTGCCAGCAGCCCCGGGACAGGGTACGCGGGAGGGCCCGGAGATACGCAGTATTTT. The encoded protein is CASSPGTGYAGGPGDTQYF.

The chain recombines TRBV19 with TRBJ1-1; D perhaps matches TRBD1 (5 bases). CDR3 length equals 14 residues. The germline V gene encodes CDR1 LNHDA and CDR2 SQIVND (reference sequence). Trimming removed 6 bases at V and 0 bases at J, with 11 bases between. In DNA, the CDR3 is TGTGCCAGTAGAAAGGACAACATGAACACTGAAGCTTTCTTT. It is translated as CASRKDNMNTEAFF.

The chain recombines TRBV5-5 with TRBJ2-5; 11 bases map to TRBD2. Germline trimming cut 7 bases from V and 10 bases from J; bases unmatched to any gene: 18. This CDR3 comprises 16 residues. CDR1 and CDR2 (germline): SGHKS, YYEKEE (reference sequence). CDR3 nucleotide sequence: TGTGCCAGCGACCTTTTACTAGCGGGGGCCCCAGTTGGCCAGTACTTC. This codes for CASDLLLAGAPVGQYF.

The chain is built from TRBV27 and TRBJ2-2; D uncertain. The CDR3 has 12 amino acids. CDR1 is MNHEY and CDR2 is SMNVEV in the germline V gene (reference sequence). Trimming cost V 2 bases and J 6 bases, with 4 bases left between them. The CDR3 region is CASSLPAGELFF. CDR3 sequence (DNA): TGTGCCAGCAGTTTACCAGCCGGGGAGCTGTTTTTT.

This chain links TRBV4-1 with TRBJ1-3; D gene uncertain. There are 15 residues in the CDR3. Trimming stripped 4 bases from V and 0 bases from J, with 10 bases between. Per the germline V gene, CDR1 is MGHRA and CDR2 is YSYEKL. As DNA, the CDR3 is TGCGCCAGCAGCCCATACGGGAGCTCTGGAAACACCATATATTTT. It codes for CASSPYGSSGNTIYF.

The rearrangement links TRBV5-6 to TRBJ2-3; 8 nucleotides agree with TRBD2. Germline lookup yields CDR1 SGHDT and CDR2 YYEEEE. There are 15 residues in the CDR3. The V gene end was trimmed by 3 bases and the J gene end by 5 bases; junction bases not matched to a gene: 8. Here the CDR3 reads CASSSFGGERDTQYF. CDR3 nucleotide sequence: TGTGCCAGCAGCTCCTTCGGGGGGGAGAGAGATACGCAGTATTTT.

The chain joins TRBV7-9 to TRBJ2-1; TRBD1 aligns across 7 bases. CDR3 length: 15 amino acids. With 0 bases clipped from V and 5 bases from J, the junction kept 4 bases outside the gene matches. Per the germline V gene, CDR1 is SEHNR and CDR2 is FQNEAQ (reference sequence). The CDR3 DNA follows: TGTGCCAGCAGCTTAGCAGGGGGCCGCCACAATGAGCAGTTCTTC. Amino acid sequence: CASSLAGGRHNEQFF.

V and J are TRBV11-2 and TRBJ2-5, with 8 bases aligning to TRBD1. The CDR3 covers 13 residues. CDR1 SGHAT and CDR2 FQNNGV come from the germline V gene. With 5 bases clipped from V and 4 bases from J, the junction kept 3 bases outside the gene matches. The CDR3 nucleotides read TGTGCCAGCAGCAACGGACAGGGAGAGACCCAGTACTTC. This encodes CASSNGQGETQYF.

The chain is built from TRBV5-4 and TRBJ2-7; D not certain. Germline V gives CDR1 SGHNT, CDR2 YYREEE (reference sequence). The CDR3 extends over 13 amino acids. V was trimmed by 4 bases and J by 0 bases, leaving 8 bases between them. As DNA, the CDR3 is TGTGCCAGCAGCCGTCTGGGCTCCTACGAGCAGTACGTC. Encoded protein: CASSRLGSYEQYV.

The genes are TRBV19 and TRBJ2-5; the match to TRBD2 covers 7 bases. CDR1 and CDR2 from the germline V gene are LNHDA and SQIVND (reference sequence). CDR3 length: 14 residues. Unmatched junction bases numbered 10, after V lost 3 bases and J lost 9 bases. CDR3 amino acids: CASSIQRDGLAQYF. In nucleotides, the CDR3 is TGTGCCAGTAGTATCCAGCGGGACGGGCTGGCCCAGTACTTC.

The rearrangement links TRBV4-3 to TRBJ2-1, with TRBD1 identical over 9 bases. The junction had 9 bases not matched to a gene; V was cut back by 4 bases and J by 8 bases. The CDR3 consists of 15 residues. CDR1 is LGHNA, CDR2 YSLEER, per germline. The CDR3, as DNA: TGCGCCAGCAGCCCACTACGGACAGGGGCGGATGAGCAGTTCTTC. Amino acid sequence: CASSPLRTGADEQFF.

The CDR3 sequence: CASSSSRLAGVGTGELFF. CDR3 nucleotides: TGTGCCAGCAGCTCCTCCCGACTAGCGGGAGTGGGTACCGGGGAGCTGTTTTTT. V and J are TRBV11-3 and TRBJ2-2; TRBD2 matches at 12 bases. CDR1 is SGHNT, CDR2 YENEEA, per germline. Germline trimming cut 4 bases from V and 5 bases from J; bases unmatched to any gene: 11. CDR3 length: 18 residues.

The rearrangement links TRBV4-2 to TRBJ1-2; no clear D gene. Per the germline V gene, CDR1 is LGHNA and CDR2 is YNFKEQ. The V end lost 0 bases, the J end lost 8 bases, and 19 bases lay between the germline ends. CDR3 length: 16 residues. CDR3 sequence: CASSQDFPGLTGGYTF. The CDR3 DNA sequence: TGTGCCAGCAGCCAAGATTTTCCAGGCCTTACGGGAGGCTACACCTTC.

This rearrangement joins TRBV5-4 to TRBJ2-1, with D perhaps matching TRBD1 (6 bases). This CDR3 has 16 residues. Germline assignment: CDR1 SGHNT and CDR2 YYREEE (reference sequence). Trimming removed 3 bases at V and 4 bases at J, with 17 bases between. CDR3 amino acids: CASSSKGKGGYNEQFF. In DNA, the CDR3 is TGTGCCAGCAGCTCGAAGGGAAAAGGGGGTTACAATGAGCAGTTCTTC.

The chain is built from TRBV19 and TRBJ1-1; 9 positions match TRBD1. From germline, CDR1 is LNHDA and CDR2 SQIVND (reference sequence). The CDR3 extends over 14 amino acids. After removal of 7 bases from V and 1 base from J, the junction contained 4 bases not matched to a gene. CDR3 sequence reads: CASNTGQGNTEAFF. Here the CDR3 DNA reads TGTGCCAGTAATACGGGACAGGGGAACACTGAAGCTTTCTTT.

Notes on this clone: One end of the junction varies from germline; a read error may be responsible. At the DNA level, this CDR3 is encoded by other sequences in the same sample as well. The chain recombines TRBV30 with TRBJ1-1; D call uncertain. The germline gives CDR1 GTSNPN, CDR2 SVGIG (reference sequence). The CDR3 is 13 residues long. CDR3 residues: CAGRISVNTEAFF. The CDR3 nucleotides read TGTGCCGGGAGGATCAGTGTGAACACTGAAGCTTTCTTT.

This chain links TRBV19 with TRBJ2-1, with 11 bases lining up with TRBD2. Germline V gene lookup returns CDR1 LNHDA and CDR2 SQIVND (reference sequence). This CDR3 is built from 15 residues. The junction had 4 bases not matched to a gene; V was cut back by 5 bases and J by 4 bases. The CDR3 DNA sequence: TGTGCCAGTAGTGAGGGACTAGCGGTTTACAATGAGCAGTTCTTC. This gives the protein CASSEGLAVYNEQFF. The full variable domain, in which reference TRBV19 and TRBJ2-1 provide the parts outside the CDR3, is DGGITQSPKYLFRKEGQNVTLSCEQNLNHDAMYWYRQDPGQGLRLIYYSQIVNDFQKGDIAEGYSVSREKKESFPLTVTSAQKNPTAFYLCASSEGLAVYNEQFFGPGTRLTVL.

This sequence joins TRBV4-1 and TRBJ2-2, with TRBD2 as a possible D gene (6 bases). The CDR3 consists of 16 residues. Germline CDR1 and CDR2: MGHRA and YSYEKL. V lost 7 bases and J lost 0, with 15 bases in between. The CDR3 is CASTLSGDTNTGELFF. Written as DNA, the CDR3 is TGCGCCAGCACACTCTCGGGAGATACGAACACCGGGGAGCTGTTTTTT.

The gene calls are TRBV5-4 and TRBJ2-7, with a tentative D call TRBD2 (6 bases). Germline V gives CDR1 SGHNT, CDR2 YYREEE (reference sequence). Trimming pared 3 bases from V and 3 bases from J, leaving 16 bases between. This CDR3 contains 15 residues. CDR3 nucleotides: TGTGCCAGCAGCTCCGACAGTGGGGGGATCTACGAGCAGTACTTC. Protein: CASSSDSGGIYEQYF.

This sequence joins TRBV9 and TRBJ1-2, with 7 bases that match TRBD1. Germline assignment: CDR1 SGDLS and CDR2 YYNGEE. The V gene end was trimmed by 4 bases and the J gene end by 6 bases; junction bases not matched to a gene: 12. The CDR3 is 15 amino acids. The CDR3 reads CASSRGQTRGDGYTF. The CDR3 coding sequence is TGTGCCAGCAGCAGGGGACAGACCCGGGGAGATGGCTACACCTTC.

The J gene is TRBJ1-1, the V gene TRBV19; D remains unclear. Germline loops: CDR1 LNHDA, CDR2 SQIVND (reference sequence). V lost 6 bases, J lost 2 bases, and 7 bases lay in between. The CDR3 length is 12 residues. The DNA of the CDR3 is TGTGCCAGTAGCCCTCCTAACACTGAAGCTTTCTTT. Translating it yields CASSPPNTEAFF.

This chain uses TRBV7-3 with TRBJ2-7; perhaps TRBD2 as D (5 bases). The CDR3 runs 15 residues. V lost 1 base and J 2 bases, leaving 12 bases between the germline ends. The germline gives CDR1 SGHTA, CDR2 FQGTGA. CDR3 protein: CASSLIAGPPYEQYF. The CDR3 coding sequence is TGTGCCAGCAGCTTAATCGCGGGCCCCCCCTACGAGCAGTACTTC.

The chain employs TRBV27 and TRBJ2-2; 7 positions agree with TRBD1. The V segment lost 1 base and the J segment 3 bases; nucleotides outside the gene matches: 5. In germline, CDR1 is MNHEY, CDR2 SMNVEV (reference sequence). The CDR3 sequence is 16 residues long. The CDR3 sequence: CASSLLGGTYTGELFF. The CDR3 bases are TGTGCCAGCAGTTTATTAGGGGGCACTTACACCGGGGAGCTGTTTTTT.

To note about this clone: Other DNA variants within this sample encode the same CDR3. The chain carries TRBV7-9 and TRBJ2-5; the D gene is possibly TRBD2 (5 bases). The V gene's germline CDR1 is SEHNR and CDR2 FQNEAQ (reference sequence). This CDR3 is 14 amino acids long. V was cut by 1 base and J by 6 bases, with 12 bases left in between. The CDR3 coding sequence is TGTGCCAGCAGCTTAGTGCACGGGGAAAAGACCCAGTACTTC. This sequence encodes CASSLVHGEKTQYF.